These 20 T cell receptor beta chains were all obtained from the same sample, sequenced in a study of cytomegalovirus exposure and HLA in healthy donors. The PCR was carried out with 60 Vbeta primers and 13 Jbeta primers. The table came from immunoSEQ multiplex PCR; TCRdb's copy has only in-frame clones and leaves some out. The data contain around 41,000 clones, more than 45% of them singletons. The sample taken for sequencing was PBMCs. The origin of the receptors is a man aged 60 to 75 in good health and CMV-seronegative.

This clone came up many times. The rearrangement links TRBV7-2 to TRBJ2-1; 16 bases fit TRBD2. The trim removed 4 bases at V and 7 bases at J, leaving 7 bases unmatched. The CDR3 covers 17 residues. CDR1 SGHTA and CDR2 FQGNSA come from the germline V gene. CDR3 in DNA: TGTGCCAGCAGCTCCGGGACTAGCGGGAGGGGATCTAATGAGCAGTTCTTC. This gives the protein CASSSGTSGRGSNEQFF.

This clone was detected a few times. V and J are TRBV28 and TRBJ2-7; 7 nucleotides align to TRBD2. The trim removed 8 bases at V and 6 bases at J, leaving 13 bases unmatched. The CDR3 extends over 14 amino acids. Germline CDR1 is MDHEN and CDR2 is SYDVKM. The CDR3 region is CASGLGTGGLEQYF. As DNA, the CDR3 is TGTGCCAGCGGATTGGGGACGGGAGGTCTCGAGCAGTACTTC.

This clone occurred a few times. This rearrangement joins TRBV28 to TRBJ1-4, with D hard to call. Germline V gene lookup returns CDR1 MDHEN and CDR2 SYDVKM. The CDR3 covers 16 residues. The V and J ends lost 6 bases and 0 bases respectively, with 14 bases between them. The CDR3 reads CASRFLESATNEKLFF. As DNA, the CDR3 is TGTGCCAGCAGATTTTTGGAGTCCGCAACTAATGAAAAACTGTTTTTT.

The rearrangement uses TRBV14 and TRBJ1-2; possibly TRBD1 for D (6 bases). Germline V gene lookup returns CDR1 SGHDN and CDR2 FVKESK. The CDR3 totals 13 residues. Trimming removed 6 bases from V and 6 bases from J, with 14 bases in between. The DNA of the CDR3 is TGTGCCAGCAGTTTGACAGGCGGCAATGGCTACACCTTC. It codes for CASSLTGGNGYTF.

This clone was found once. This sequence joins TRBV2 and TRBJ1-1, with a weak D call TRBD1 (6 bases). Germline values: CDR1 SNHLY, CDR2 FYNNEI. The CDR3 has 14 residues. V was trimmed by 10 bases and J by 5 bases, leaving 20 bases between them. CDR3 nucleotides: TGTGCCACTAAGACACAGGGTCCTTCTACTGAAGCTTTCTTT. Translated: CATKTQGPSTEAFF.

The chain recombines TRBV29-1 with TRBJ1-2; possibly TRBD1 for D (6 bases). This CDR3 region has 13 residues. Germline CDR1 SQVTM, CDR2 ANQGSEA. V lost 6 bases and J 1 base, leaving 12 bases between the germline ends. The CDR3 region is CSVEGDSNYGYTF. The CDR3, as DNA: TGCAGCGTCGAGGGGGATAGTAACTATGGCTACACCTTC.

The rearrangement links TRBV13 to TRBJ1-1; a possible D gene is TRBD1 (5 bases). V gave up 1 base and J gave up 5 bases, with 8 bases separating them. The CDR3 is made up of 13 amino acids. CDR1 is PRHDT and CDR2 is FYEKMQ in the germline V gene (reference sequence). As DNA, the CDR3 is TGTGCCAGCAGCTTAGATAAGGGGACTGAAGCTTTCTTT. Translating it yields CASSLDKGTEAFF. The whole variable domain, remainder taken from reference TRBV13 and TRBJ1-1, is AAGVIQSPRHLIKEKRETATLKCYPIPRHDTVYWYQQGPGQDPQFLISFYEKMQSDKGSIPDRFSAQQFSDYHSELNMSSLELGDSALYFCASSLDKGTEAFFGQGTRLTVV.

The chain employs TRBV20-1 and TRBJ2-1; perhaps TRBD1 as D (7 bases). CDR1 is DFQATT, CDR2 SNEGSKA, per germline (reference sequence). The CDR3 totals 11 residues. V was cut by 6 bases and J by 10 bases, with 13 bases left in between. This CDR3 is CSAVTGREQFF. The CDR3 DNA sequence: TGCAGTGCGGTGACAGGGAGGGAGCAGTTCTTC.

The chain joins TRBV5-4 to TRBJ2-3; TRBD1 agrees at 8 bases. J lost 5 bases, V lost 5 bases, and 4 bases had no gene match. The CDR3 is 13 residues long. Germline V gene lookup returns CDR1 SGHNT and CDR2 YYREEE (reference sequence). The CDR3 coding sequence is TGTGCCAGCAGAACAGGGGGTAAAGATACGCAGTATTTT. Translation: CASRTGGKDTQYF.

This clone turned up a few times. The chain recombines TRBV13 with TRBJ2-6; D gene ambiguous. The CDR3 covers 16 residues. The V and J ends lost 1 base and 1 base respectively, with 8 bases between them. Germline CDR1 reads PRHDT; CDR2 reads FYEKMQ (reference sequence). Here the CDR3 reads CASSLERSSGANVLTF. CDR3 nucleotide sequence: TGTGCCAGCAGCTTAGAAAGGAGTTCTGGGGCCAACGTCCTGACTTTC.

The chain uses TRBV25-1 and TRBJ1-1; the D is unclear. Germline V gene lookup returns CDR1 MGHDK and CDR2 SYGVNS. The CDR3 contains 11 residues. V was trimmed by 4 bases and J by 11 bases, leaving 11 bases between them. The CDR3 DNA is TGTGCCAGCAGTGGGACTGGGCGGGCTTTCTTT. The encoded protein is CASSGTGRAFF.

This clone has only a few counts. The chain has TRBV7-2 and TRBJ2-3; 8 bases are shared with TRBD2. V was pared by 6 bases and J by 0 bases, with 5 bases of the junction left unmatched. From germline, CDR1 is SGHTA and CDR2 FQGNSA. The CDR3 spans 15 residues. CDR3 sequence: CASSWTSFSTDTQYF. CDR3 DNA sequence: TGTGCCAGCAGTTGGACTAGCTTCAGCACAGATACGCAGTATTTT.

This clone was recorded a few times. The CDR3 spells CASYSNRDNQPQHF. The DNA of the CDR3 is TGTGCCAGCTACTCAAACAGGGATAATCAGCCCCAGCATTTT. The V gene is TRBV28, the J gene TRBJ1-5; perhaps TRBD1 as D (6 bases). This CDR3 has 14 amino acids. Trimming took off 8 bases at V and 4 bases at J, with 15 bases between the two ends. Germline V gives CDR1 MDHEN, CDR2 SYDVKM.

The sample holds a few counts of this clone. The V and J genes are TRBV2 and TRBJ2-3; no reliable D call. Germline CDR1 and CDR2: SNHLY and FYNNEI. Trimming left V 2 bases short and J 5 bases short, with 11 bases between. The CDR3 runs 14 residues. The CDR3 bases are TGTGCCAGCAGTGAATCTACAGAAAGAGATACGCAGTATTTT. Residues: CASSESTERDTQYF.

Of note for this clone: Other DNA sequences in this specimen translate into the identical CDR3. The V gene is TRBV7-9, the J gene TRBJ2-5, with 7 bases aligning to TRBD1. Germline loops: CDR1 SEHNR, CDR2 FQNEAQ (reference sequence). The CDR3 has 14 residues. V was clipped by 2 bases and J by 5 bases; unmatched bases: 5. CDR3 nucleotides: TGTGCCAGCAGCTTACGACAGGGCGGCGAGACCCAGTACTTC. Its translation is CASSLRQGGETQYF. Using reference TRBV7-9 and TRBJ2-5 for the parts outside the CDR3, the full variable domain is DTGVSQNPRHKITKRGQNVTFRCDPISEHNRLYWYRQTLGQGPEFLTYFQNEAQLEKSRLLSDRFSAERPKGSFSTLEIQRTEQGDSAMYLCASSLRQGGETQYFGPGTRLLVL.

The chain recombines TRBV25-1 with TRBJ2-7, with 14 bases fitting TRBD2. This CDR3 is built from 16 residues. The trim removed 3 bases at V and 5 bases at J, leaving 6 bases unmatched. The V gene's germline CDR1 is MGHDK and CDR2 SYGVNS. The CDR3 DNA sequence: TGTGCCAGCAGTGAGACTAGCGGGAGGGCCGTGAACGAGCAGTACTTC. It is translated as CASSETSGRAVNEQYF.

This clone turned up a few times. The chain joins TRBV5-1 to TRBJ2-6; 10 bases map to TRBD1. The junction had 4 bases not matched to a gene; V was cut back by 2 bases and J by 2 bases. This CDR3 region has 17 residues. The germline gives CDR1 SGHRS, CDR2 YFSETQ. The CDR3 loop reads CASSFGTGATGANVLTF. In DNA form, the CDR3 reads TGCGCCAGCAGCTTCGGGACAGGGGCAACTGGGGCCAACGTCCTGACTTTC.

The CDR3 bases are TGTGCCAGCAGCTATTCACAGGGCTACGAGCAGTACTTC. Translated: CASSYSQGYEQYF. This chain links TRBV14 with TRBJ2-7; D is perhaps TRBD1 (6 bases). The V and J ends lost 5 bases and 3 bases respectively, with 11 bases between them. The CDR3 extends over 13 amino acids. Germline assignment: CDR1 SGHDN and CDR2 FVKESK.

This clone was recorded once. This chain's CDR3 is CATQGSTDTQYF. Written as DNA, the CDR3 is TGTGCCACTCAGGGATCCACAGATACGCAGTATTTT. The V call is TRBV19, the J call TRBJ2-3; possible D gene TRBD1, 5 bases. Looked up from germline, CDR1 is LNHDA and CDR2 is SQIVND (reference sequence). Trimming left V 10 bases short and J 2 bases short, with 10 bases between. This CDR3 region has 12 residues. Combining the CDR3 with reference TRBV19 and TRBJ2-3 gives the whole variable domain DGGITQSPKYLFRKEGQNVTLSCEQNLNHDAMYWYRQDPGQGLRLIYYSQIVNDFQKGDIAEGYSVSREKKESFPLTVTSAQKNPTAFYLCATQGSTDTQYFGPGTRLTVL.

V and J are TRBV29-1 and TRBJ2-5; TRBD1 agrees at 9 bases. This CDR3 contains 14 residues. Looked up from germline, CDR1 is SQVTM and CDR2 is ANQGSEA. V shed 4 bases and J 4 bases; nucleotides not matched to a gene: 7. Written as DNA, the CDR3 is TGCAGCGTTGCATCGGGACAGGGTGTAGAGACCCAGTACTTC. Translated, it gives CSVASGQGVETQYF.